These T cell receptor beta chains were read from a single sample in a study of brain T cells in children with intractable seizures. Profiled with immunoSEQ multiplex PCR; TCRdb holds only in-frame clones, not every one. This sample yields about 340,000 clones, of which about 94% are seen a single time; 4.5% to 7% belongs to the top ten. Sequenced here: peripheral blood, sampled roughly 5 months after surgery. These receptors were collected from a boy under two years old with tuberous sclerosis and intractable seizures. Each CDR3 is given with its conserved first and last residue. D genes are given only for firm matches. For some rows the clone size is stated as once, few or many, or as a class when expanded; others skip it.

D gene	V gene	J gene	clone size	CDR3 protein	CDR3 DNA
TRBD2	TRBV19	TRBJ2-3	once	CASTETGTSGADTQYF	TGTGCCAGTACCGAGACCGGGACTAGCGGGGCAGATACGCAGTATTTT
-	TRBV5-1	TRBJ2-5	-	CASNFGAQPETQYF	TGCGCCAGTAACTTCGGGGCCCAACCGGAGACCCAGTACTTC
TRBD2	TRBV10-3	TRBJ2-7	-	CAISVGLAGTYEQYF	TGTGCCATCAGTGTAGGACTAGCGGGGACCTACGAGCAGTACTTC
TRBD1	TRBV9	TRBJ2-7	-	CASSPRDRGAYEQYF	TGTGCCAGCAGCCCCCGGGACAGGGGAGCCTACGAGCAGTACTTC
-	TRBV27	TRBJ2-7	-	CASSLRSGDYYEQYF	TGTGCCAGCAGTTTACGATCGGGTGATTACTACGAGCAGTACTTC
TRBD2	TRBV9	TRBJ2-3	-	CASSPSGGGTDTQYF	TGTGCCAGCAGCCCTAGCGGGGGGGGTACAGATACGCAGTATTTT
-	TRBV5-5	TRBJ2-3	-	CASSFLQGTDTQYF	TGTGCCAGCAGCTTCTTACAGGGCACAGATACGCAGTATTTT
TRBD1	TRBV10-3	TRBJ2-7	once	CAIGEGGASYEQYF	TGTGCCATCGGGGAAGGGGGCGCTTCTTACGAGCAGTACTTC
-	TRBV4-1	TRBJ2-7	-	CASSQEGRSSYEQYF	TGCGCCAGCAGCCAAGAAGGGCGGAGTTCCTACGAGCAGTACTTC
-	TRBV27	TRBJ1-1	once	CASSLLGQNTEAFF	TGTGCCAGCAGTTTACTGGGACAGAACACTGAAGCTTTCTTT
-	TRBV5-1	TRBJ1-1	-	CASSLGLRTDDTEAFF	TGCGCCAGCAGCTTGGGACTACGGACAGACGACACTGAAGCTTTCTTT
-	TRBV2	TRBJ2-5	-	CASSEIETQYF	TGTGCCAGCAGTGAAATTGAGACCCAGTACTTC
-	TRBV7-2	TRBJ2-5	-	CASSRPRGGEDQETQYF	TGTGCCAGCAGCCGCCCTCGGGGCGGGGAAGACCAAGAGACCCAGTACTTC
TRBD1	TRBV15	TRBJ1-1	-	CATSGGQRPYTEAFF	TGTGCCACCAGCGGGGGACAGCGACCGTACACTGAAGCTTTCTTT
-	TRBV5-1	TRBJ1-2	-	CASSLAREQDGYTF	TGCGCCAGCAGCTTGGCTAGGGAACAAGATGGCTACACCTTC
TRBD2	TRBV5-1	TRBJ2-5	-	CASSLELAGGETQYF	TGCGCCAGCAGCTTGGAACTAGCGGGAGGAGAGACCCAGTACTTC
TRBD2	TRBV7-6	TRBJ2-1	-	CASSLRQTSGGPNEQFF	TGTGCCAGCAGCTTACGTCAGACTAGCGGGGGCCCGAATGAGCAGTTCTTC
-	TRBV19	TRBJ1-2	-	CASSDQMGAFGYGYTF	TGTGCCAGTAGTGACCAAATGGGGGCCTTTGGTTATGGCTACACCTTC
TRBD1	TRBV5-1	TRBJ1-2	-	CASSPRQGEGYTF	TGCGCCAGCAGCCCCCGACAGGGTGAGGGCTACACCTTC
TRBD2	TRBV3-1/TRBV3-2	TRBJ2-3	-	CASSRGLAGGLNDTQYF	TGTGCCAGCAGCCGCGGACTAGCGGGAGGACTCAATGATACGCAGTATTTT
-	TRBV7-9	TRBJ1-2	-	CASSPGDRTDGYTF	TGTGCCAGCAGCCCTGGGGACCGGACTGATGGCTACACCTTC
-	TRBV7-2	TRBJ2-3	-	CASSLTKRMLTDTQYF	TGTGCCAGCAGCCTCACAAAGCGGATGCTCACAGATACGCAGTATTTT
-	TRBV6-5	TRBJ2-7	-	CASSPGISYEQYF	TGTGCCAGCAGTCCCGGAATCTCCTACGAGCAGTACTTC
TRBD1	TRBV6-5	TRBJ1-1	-	CASSYDRVNTEAFF	TGTGCCAGCAGTTACGACAGGGTGAACACTGAAGCTTTCTTT
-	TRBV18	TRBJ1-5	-	CASSPDPSNQPQHF	TGTGCCAGCTCACCAGACCCTAGCAATCAGCCCCAGCATTTT
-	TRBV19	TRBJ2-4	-	CASSTYGGRSIQYF	TGTGCCAGTAGTACCTACGGAGGGAGGAGCATTCAGTACTTC
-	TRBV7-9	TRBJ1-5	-	CASSLDGRDNQPQHF	TGTGCCAGCAGCTTAGACGGCAGGGACAATCAGCCCCAGCATTTT
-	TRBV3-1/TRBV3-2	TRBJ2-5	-	CASSQEERVQETQYF	TGTGCCAGCAGCCAAGAAGAACGGGTCCAAGAGACCCAGTACTTC
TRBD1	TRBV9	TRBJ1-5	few	CASSVTGANQPQHF	TGTGCCAGCAGCGTAACAGGGGCAAATCAGCCCCAGCATTTT
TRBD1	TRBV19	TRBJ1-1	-	CASSILGTGPMNTEAFF	TGTGCCAGTAGTATCCTGGGGACAGGGCCCATGAACACTGAAGCTTTCTTT
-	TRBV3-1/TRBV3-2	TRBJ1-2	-	CASSQNPLSGYTF	TGTGCCAGCAGCCAAAACCCCCTTTCGGGCTACACCTTC
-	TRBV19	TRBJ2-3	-	CASGSEVLDTQYF	TGTGCCAGTGGTAGCGAAGTATTAGATACGCAGTATTTT
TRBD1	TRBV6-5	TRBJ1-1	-	CAGRVRTGMNTEAFF	TGTGCCGGGCGGGTAAGGACAGGGATGAACACTGAAGCTTTCTTT
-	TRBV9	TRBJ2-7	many	CASSGERGPAYEQYF	TGTGCCAGCAGCGGAGAGAGGGGCCCCGCGTACGAGCAGTACTTC
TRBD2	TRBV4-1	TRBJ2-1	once	CASSHFRLAGSHEQFF	TGCGCCAGCAGCCATTTTAGACTAGCGGGCTCCCATGAGCAGTTCTTC
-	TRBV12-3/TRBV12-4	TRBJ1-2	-	CASAPRMVYGYTF	TGTGCCAGCGCCCCCCGCATGGTCTATGGCTACACCTTC
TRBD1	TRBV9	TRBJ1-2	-	CASSVYPEGALNYGYTF	TGTGCCAGCAGCGTTTATCCCGAGGGGGCGTTAAACTATGGCTACACCTTC
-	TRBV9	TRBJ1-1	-	CASSSETTGLRTEAFF	TGTGCCAGCAGCTCAGAAACGACAGGATTACGGACTGAAGCTTTCTTT
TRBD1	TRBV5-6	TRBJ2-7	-	CASSLGTGVEEQYF	TGTGCCAGCAGCTTGGGGACAGGGGTGGAGGAGCAGTACTTC
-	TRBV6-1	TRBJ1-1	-	CASSEYRTEAFF	TGTGCCAGCAGTGAATATAGGACTGAAGCTTTCTTT
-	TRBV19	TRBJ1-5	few	CASSEDSYSNQPQHF	TGTGCCAGCTCCGAGGACAGCTATAGCAATCAGCCCCAGCATTTT
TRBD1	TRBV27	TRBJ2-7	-	CASSSRDSSYEQYF	TGTGCCAGCAGTTCTCGGGACAGTTCCTACGAGCAGTACTTC
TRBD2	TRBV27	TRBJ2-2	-	CASSLWGLAGGPGELFF	TGTGCCAGCAGTTTATGGGGGCTAGCGGGGGGGCCCGGGGAGCTGTTTTTT
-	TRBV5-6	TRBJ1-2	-	CASSLGGNYGYTF	TGTGCCAGCAGCTTGGGGGGTAACTATGGCTACACCTTC
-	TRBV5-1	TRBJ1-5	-	CASVTGSQPQHF	TGCGCCAGCGTAACAGGGTCCCAGCCCCAGCATTTT
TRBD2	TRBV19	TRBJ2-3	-	CASSPRAGNTQYF	TGTGCCAGTAGTCCCCGAGCGGGGAATACGCAGTATTTT
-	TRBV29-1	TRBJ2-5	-	CSVEIGETQYF	TGCAGCGTTGAAATTGGGGAGACCCAGTACTTC